The source of this T cell receptor (beta chain) is a study of blood T cell repertoires in COVID-19. Study-wide background: COVID-19 samples collected from the United States, Italy and Spain covered acute and convalescent phases. PBMCs, B-cell-depleted T cells, or T cells were the source of the cDNA or gDNA that made up the material.

Generated by immunoSEQ multiplex PCR, the TCRdb table keeps only in-frame clones and is missing some. Of 60,000 to 70,000 clones detected, approximately 84% appear once; the ten largest clones hold 16%. This CDR3 is built from 15 residues. V was pared by 2 bases and J by 5 bases, with 8 bases of the junction left unmatched. The germline CDR1 and CDR2 sequences are KGHSH and LQKENI. The sequenced material came from peripheral blood. The clonotype originates from a man in his forties or fifties with COVID-19, enrolled during active disease. The chain has TRBV18 and TRBJ2-5, with 7 bases aligning to TRBD2. CDR3 sequence (DNA): TGTGCCAGCTCACCAAGGAGCGGGGTTTCGGAGACCCAGTACTTC. Protein: CASSPRSGVSETQYF.